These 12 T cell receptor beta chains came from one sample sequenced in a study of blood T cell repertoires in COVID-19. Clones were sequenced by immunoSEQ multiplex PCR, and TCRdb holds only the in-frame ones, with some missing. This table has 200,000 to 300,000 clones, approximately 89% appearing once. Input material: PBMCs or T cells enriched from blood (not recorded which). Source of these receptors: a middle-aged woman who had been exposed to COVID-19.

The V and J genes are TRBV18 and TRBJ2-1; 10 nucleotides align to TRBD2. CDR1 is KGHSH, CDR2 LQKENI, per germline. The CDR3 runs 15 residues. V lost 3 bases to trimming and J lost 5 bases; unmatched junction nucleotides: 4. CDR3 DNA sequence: TGTGCCAGCTCACCGAGCGGACTAGCGGACAATGAGCAGTTCTTC. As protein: CASSPSGLADNEQFF. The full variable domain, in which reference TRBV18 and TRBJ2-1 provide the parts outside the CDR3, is NAGVMQNPRHLVRRRGQEARLRCSPMKGHSHVYWYRQLPEEGLKFMVYLQKENIIDESGMPKERFSAEFPKEGPSILRIQQVVRGDSAAYFCASSPSGLADNEQFFGPGTRLTVL.

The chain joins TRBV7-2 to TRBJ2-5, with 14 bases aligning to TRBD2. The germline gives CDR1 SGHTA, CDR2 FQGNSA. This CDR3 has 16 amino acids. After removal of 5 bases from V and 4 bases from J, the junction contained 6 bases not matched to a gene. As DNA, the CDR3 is TGTGCCAGCAGCGCCATGGGACTAGCGGGAGTAGAGACCCAGTACTTC. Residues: CASSAMGLAGVETQYF.

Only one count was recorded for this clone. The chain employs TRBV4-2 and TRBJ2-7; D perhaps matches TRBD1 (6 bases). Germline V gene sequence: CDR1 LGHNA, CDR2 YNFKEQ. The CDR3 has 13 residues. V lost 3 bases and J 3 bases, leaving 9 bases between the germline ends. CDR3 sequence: CASSQGADYEQYF. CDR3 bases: TGTGCCAGCAGCCAGGGGGCGGACTACGAGCAGTACTTC.

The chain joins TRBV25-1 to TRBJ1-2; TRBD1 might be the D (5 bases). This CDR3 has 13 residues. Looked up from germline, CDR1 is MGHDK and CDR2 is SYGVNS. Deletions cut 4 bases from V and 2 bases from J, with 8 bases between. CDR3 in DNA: TGTGCCAGCAGTGGAACAGGCAACTATGGCTACACCTTC. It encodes CASSGTGNYGYTF.

The CDR3, as DNA: TGTGCCAGCACCCAGGACAGCCATGACCAGTACTTC. Its translation is CASTQDSHDQYF. This chain joins TRBV12-3 or TRBV12-4 and TRBJ2-5; a possible D gene is TRBD1 (6 bases). Trimming took 7 bases from V and 10 from J, leaving 16 bases between them. This CDR3 has 12 residues.

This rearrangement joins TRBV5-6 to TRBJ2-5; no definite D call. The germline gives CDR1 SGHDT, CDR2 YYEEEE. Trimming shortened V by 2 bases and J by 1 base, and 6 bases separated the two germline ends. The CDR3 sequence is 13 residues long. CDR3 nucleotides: TGTGCCAGCAGCTTTGGCAGCCAAGAGACCCAGTACTTC. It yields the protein CASSFGSQETQYF.

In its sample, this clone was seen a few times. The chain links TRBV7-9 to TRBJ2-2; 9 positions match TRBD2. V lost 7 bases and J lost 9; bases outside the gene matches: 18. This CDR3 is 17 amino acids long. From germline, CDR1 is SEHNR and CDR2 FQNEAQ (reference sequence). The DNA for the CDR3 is TGTGCCAGCACCCCAACCCCGAGACTAGCGGTCTCCTGGGAGCTGTTTTTT. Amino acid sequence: CASTPTPRLAVSWELFF.

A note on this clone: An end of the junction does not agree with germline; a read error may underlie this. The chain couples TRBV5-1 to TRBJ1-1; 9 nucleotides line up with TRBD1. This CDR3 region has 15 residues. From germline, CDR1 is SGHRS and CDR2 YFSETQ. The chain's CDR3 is CASSLTGGANTEAFF. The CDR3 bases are TGTGCCAGCAGCTTAACAGGGGGCGCGAACACTGAAGCTTTCTTT.

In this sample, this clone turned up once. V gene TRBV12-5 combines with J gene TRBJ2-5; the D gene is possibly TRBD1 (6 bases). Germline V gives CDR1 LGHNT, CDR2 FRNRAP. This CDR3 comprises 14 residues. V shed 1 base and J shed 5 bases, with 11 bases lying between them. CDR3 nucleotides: TGTGCTAGTGGTTTGGGGTCAGGGGCGGAGACCCAGTACTTC. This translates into CASGLGSGAETQYF.

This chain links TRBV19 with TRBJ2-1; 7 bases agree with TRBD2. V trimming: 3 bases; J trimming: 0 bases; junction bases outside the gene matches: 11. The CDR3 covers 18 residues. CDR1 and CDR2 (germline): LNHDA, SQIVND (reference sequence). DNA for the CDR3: TGTGCCAGTAGTATCTTATCACGACGGGGGGTCTCCTACAATGAGCAGTTCTTC. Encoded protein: CASSILSRRGVSYNEQFF.

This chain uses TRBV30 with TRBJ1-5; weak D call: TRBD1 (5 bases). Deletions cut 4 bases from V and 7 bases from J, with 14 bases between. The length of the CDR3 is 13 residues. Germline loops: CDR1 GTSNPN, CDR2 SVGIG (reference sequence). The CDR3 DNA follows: TGTGCCTGGAACGACAGAGGCGGCCAGCCCCAGCATTTT. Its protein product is CAWNDRGGQPQHF.

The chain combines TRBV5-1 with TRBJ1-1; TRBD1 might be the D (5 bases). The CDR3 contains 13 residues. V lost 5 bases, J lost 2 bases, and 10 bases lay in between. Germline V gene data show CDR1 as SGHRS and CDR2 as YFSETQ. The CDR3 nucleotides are TGCGCCAGCAGATTAGGGGTAAACACTGAAGCTTTCTTT. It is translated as CASRLGVNTEAFF.